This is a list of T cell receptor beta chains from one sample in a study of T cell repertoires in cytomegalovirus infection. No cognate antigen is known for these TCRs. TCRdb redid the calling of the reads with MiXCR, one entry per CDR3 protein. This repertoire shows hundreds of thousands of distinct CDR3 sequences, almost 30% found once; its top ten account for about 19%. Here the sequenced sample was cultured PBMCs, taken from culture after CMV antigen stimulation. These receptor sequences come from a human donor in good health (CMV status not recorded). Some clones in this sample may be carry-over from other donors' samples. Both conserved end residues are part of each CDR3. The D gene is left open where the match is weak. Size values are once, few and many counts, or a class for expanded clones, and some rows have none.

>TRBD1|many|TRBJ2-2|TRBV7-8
CASSHRGRVSAGELFF
TGTGCCAGCAGTCACAGGGGGCGCGTCTCGGCCGGGGAGCTGTTTTTT
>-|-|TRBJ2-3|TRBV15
CATSRELGSQYF
TGTGCCACCAGCAGAGAATTAGGGTCGCAGTATTTT
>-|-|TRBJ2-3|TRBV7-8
CASSPRADTQYF
TGTGCCAGCAGTCCCCGGGCAGATACGCAGTATTTT
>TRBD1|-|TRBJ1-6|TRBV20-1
CSASPRGGPPLHF
TGCAGTGCTAGCCCCAGGGGGGGTCCACCCCTCCACTTT
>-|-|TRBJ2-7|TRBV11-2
CASSAHEGDEQYF
TGTGCCAGCAGCGCCCACGAGGGGGACGAGCAGTACTTC
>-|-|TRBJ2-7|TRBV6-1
CASSAMGGSPYEQYF
TGTGCCAGCAGCGCCATGGGCGGGTCCCCCTACGAGCAGTACTTC
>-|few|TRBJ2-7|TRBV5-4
CASSLKDLTYEQYF
TGTGCCAGCAGCTTGAAGGACCTAACCTACGAGCAGTACTTC
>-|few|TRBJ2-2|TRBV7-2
CASSYSRDNTGELFF
TGTGCCAGCAGCTACTCGCGGGACAACACCGGGGAGCTGTTTTTT
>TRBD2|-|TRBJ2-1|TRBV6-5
CASSPGTRYNEQFF
TGTGCCAGCAGTCCCGGGACTAGGTACAATGAGCAGTTCTTC
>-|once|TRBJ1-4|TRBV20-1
CVIQSTNEKLFF
TGCGTCATACAGTCAACTAATGAAAAACTGTTTTTT
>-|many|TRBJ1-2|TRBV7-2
CASSFDRQPAYGYTF
TGTGCCAGCAGCTTCGACCGACAGCCCGCATATGGCTACACCTTC
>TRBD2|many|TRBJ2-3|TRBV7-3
CASSLVATGGGMQYF
TGTGCCAGCAGCTTAGTAGCCACAGGCGGGGGAATGCAGTATTTT
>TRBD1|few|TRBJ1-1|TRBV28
CASSSSSLTGRGSAFF
TGTGCCAGCAGTTCATCAAGTCTGACAGGGAGGGGATCGGCTTTCTTT
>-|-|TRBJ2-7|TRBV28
CASSSGALDEQYF
TGTGCCAGCAGTTCTGGGGCGTTGGACGAGCAGTACTTC
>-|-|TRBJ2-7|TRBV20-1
CSEGGQSSYEQYF
TGCAGTGAGGGGGGACAGAGCTCCTACGAGCAGTACTTC
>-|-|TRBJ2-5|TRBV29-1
CSVEDRKEYLETQYF
TGCAGCGTTGAAGATCGGAAGGAGTACCTAGAGACCCAGTACTTC
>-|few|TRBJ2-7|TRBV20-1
CSARKRGYEQYF
TGCAGTGCTAGAAAGCGAGGCTACGAGCAGTACTTC
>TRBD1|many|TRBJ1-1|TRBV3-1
CASSTRQGTEAFF
TGTGCCAGCAGCACCAGACAGGGCACTGAAGCTTTCTTT
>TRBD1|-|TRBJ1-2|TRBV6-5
CASRTGLNGYTF
TGTGCCAGCAGGACAGGGCTTAATGGCTACACCTTC
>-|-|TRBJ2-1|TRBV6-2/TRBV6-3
CASSLGAYNEQFF
TGTGCCAGCAGTCTCGGGGCCTACAATGAGCAGTTCTTC
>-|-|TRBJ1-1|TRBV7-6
CASSLVRELNTEAFF
TGTGCCAGCAGCTTAGTGCGGGAGTTGAACACTGAAGCTTTCTTT
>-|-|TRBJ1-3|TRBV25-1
CASSEPGGSGNTIYF
TGTGCCAGCAGTGAACCCGGGGGTTCTGGAAACACCATATATTTT
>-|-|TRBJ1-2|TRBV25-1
CASSELRTGGYTF
TGTGCCAGCAGTGAACTCCGGACCGGGGGCTACACCTTC
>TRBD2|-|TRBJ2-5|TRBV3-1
CASSHGAGGLETQYF
TGTGCCAGCAGCCACGGAGCGGGGGGCTTGGAGACCCAGTACTTC
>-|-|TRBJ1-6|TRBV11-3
CASSAGMNSPLHF
TGTGCCAGCAGCGCCGGCATGAATTCACCCCTCCACTTT
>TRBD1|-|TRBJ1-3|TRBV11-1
CASKEGATGNTIYF
TGTGCCAGCAAGGAGGGGGCAACTGGAAACACCATATATTTT
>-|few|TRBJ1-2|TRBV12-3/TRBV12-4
CASSLSGTPNGYTF
TGTGCCAGCAGTCTATCCGGGACACCTAATGGCTACACCTTC
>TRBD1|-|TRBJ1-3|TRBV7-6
CASSLSQGGAGNTTYF
TGTGCCAGCAGCTTAAGCCAGGGGGGAGCTGGAAACACCACATATTTT
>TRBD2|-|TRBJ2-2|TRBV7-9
CASSLTSGDTGELFF
TGTGCCAGCAGCCTGACTAGCGGGGACACCGGGGAGCTGTTTTTT